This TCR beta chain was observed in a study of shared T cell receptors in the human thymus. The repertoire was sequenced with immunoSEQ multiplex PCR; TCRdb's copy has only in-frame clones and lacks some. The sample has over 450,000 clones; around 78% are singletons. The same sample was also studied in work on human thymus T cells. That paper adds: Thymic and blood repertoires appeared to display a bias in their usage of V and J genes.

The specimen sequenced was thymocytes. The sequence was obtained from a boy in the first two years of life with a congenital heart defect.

CDR3: CSVAPHEQFF. CDR3 DNA sequence: TGCAGCGTTGCTCCCCATGAGCAGTTCTTC. This rearrangement joins TRBV29-1 to TRBJ2-1; D gene ambiguous. Deletions cut 4 bases from V and 8 bases from J, with 6 bases between. The CDR3 spans 10 residues. Germline loops: CDR1 SQVTM, CDR2 ANQGSEA.